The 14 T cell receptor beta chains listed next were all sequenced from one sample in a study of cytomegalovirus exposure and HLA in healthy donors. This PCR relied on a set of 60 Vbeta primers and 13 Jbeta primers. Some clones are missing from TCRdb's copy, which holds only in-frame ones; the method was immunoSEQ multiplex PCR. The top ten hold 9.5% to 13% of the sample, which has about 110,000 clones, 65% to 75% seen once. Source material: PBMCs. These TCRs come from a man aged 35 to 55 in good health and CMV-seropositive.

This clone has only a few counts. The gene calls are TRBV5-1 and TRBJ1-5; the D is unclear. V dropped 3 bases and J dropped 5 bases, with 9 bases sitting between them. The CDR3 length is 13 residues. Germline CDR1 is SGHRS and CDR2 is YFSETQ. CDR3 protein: CASSSGRDQPQHF. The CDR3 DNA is TGCGCCAGCAGCTCGGGTCGTGATCAGCCCCAGCATTTT.

This CDR3 is CAISDIQGRMTDTQYF. In DNA form, the CDR3 reads TGTGCCATCAGTGATATACAGGGGCGTATGACAGATACGCAGTATTTT. The chain employs TRBV10-3 and TRBJ2-3, with TRBD1 identical over 7 bases. The trim removed 3 bases at V and 3 bases at J, leaving 9 bases unmatched. Germline V lookup: CDR1 ENHRY, CDR2 SYGVKD. The CDR3 sequence is 16 residues long.

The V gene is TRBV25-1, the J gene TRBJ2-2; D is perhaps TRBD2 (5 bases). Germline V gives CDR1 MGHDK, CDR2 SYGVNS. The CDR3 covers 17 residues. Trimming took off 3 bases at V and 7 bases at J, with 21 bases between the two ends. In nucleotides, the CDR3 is TGTGCCAGCAGTGAGAGAGGGCTAAGTACAGCCAGCGGGGAGCTGTTTTTT. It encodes CASSERGLSTASGELFF.

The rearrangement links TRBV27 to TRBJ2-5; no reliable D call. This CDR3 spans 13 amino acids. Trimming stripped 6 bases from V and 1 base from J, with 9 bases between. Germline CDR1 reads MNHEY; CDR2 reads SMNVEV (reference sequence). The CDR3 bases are TGTGCCAGCAGCGACCAGGCCCAAGAGACCCAGTACTTC. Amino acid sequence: CASSDQAQETQYF.

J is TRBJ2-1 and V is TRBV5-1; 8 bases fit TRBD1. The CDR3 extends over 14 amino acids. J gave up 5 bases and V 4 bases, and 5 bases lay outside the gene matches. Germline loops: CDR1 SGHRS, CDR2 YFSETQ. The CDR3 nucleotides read TGCGCCAGCAGCAGGACAGGGCCCGACAATGAGCAGTTCTTC. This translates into CASSRTGPDNEQFF.

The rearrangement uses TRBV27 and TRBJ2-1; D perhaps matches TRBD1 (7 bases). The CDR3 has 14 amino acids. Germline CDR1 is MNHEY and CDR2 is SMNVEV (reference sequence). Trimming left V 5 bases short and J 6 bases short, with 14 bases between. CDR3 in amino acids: CASSSAGGTNEQFF. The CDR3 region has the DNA TGTGCCAGCAGTAGCGCAGGGGGGACCAATGAGCAGTTCTTC.

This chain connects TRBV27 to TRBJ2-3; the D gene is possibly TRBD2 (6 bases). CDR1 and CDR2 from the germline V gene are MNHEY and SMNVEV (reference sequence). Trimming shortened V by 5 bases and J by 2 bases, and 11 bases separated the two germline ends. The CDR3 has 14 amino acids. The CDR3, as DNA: TGTGCCAGCAGTACTCTAGCGCCCACAGATACGCAGTATTTT. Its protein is CASSTLAPTDTQYF.

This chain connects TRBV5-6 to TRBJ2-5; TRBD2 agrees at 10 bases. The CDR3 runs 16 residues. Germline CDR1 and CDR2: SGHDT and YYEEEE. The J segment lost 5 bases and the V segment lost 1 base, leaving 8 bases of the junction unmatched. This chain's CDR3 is CASSLLAGGGTETQYF. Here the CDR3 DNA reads TGTGCCAGCAGCTTGTTAGCGGGAGGCGGTACCGAGACCCAGTACTTC.

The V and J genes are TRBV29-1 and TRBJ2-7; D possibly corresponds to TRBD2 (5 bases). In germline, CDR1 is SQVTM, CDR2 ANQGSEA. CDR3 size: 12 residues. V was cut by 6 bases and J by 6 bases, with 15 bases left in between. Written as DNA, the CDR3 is TGCAGCGTCCTCGGGGTCGGCGGCGAGCAGTACTTC. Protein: CSVLGVGGEQYF.

CDR3 in amino acids: CASSLAPGSEQYF. Here the CDR3 DNA reads TGTGCCAGCAGCTTAGCCCCGGGGAGCGAGCAGTACTTC. The chain recombines TRBV7-8 with TRBJ2-7, with a possible D match to TRBD2 (5 bases). Germline V gene sequence: CDR1 SGHVS, CDR2 FQNEAQ. The CDR3 loop spans 13 amino acids. V gave up 0 bases and J gave up 6 bases, with 9 bases separating them.

CDR3 sequence: CASSTARGRDTEAFF. Here the CDR3 DNA reads TGTGCCAGCAGTACGGCGCGGGGGCGCGATACTGAAGCTTTCTTT. This chain uses TRBV6-5 with TRBJ1-1, with D possibly being TRBD1 (6 bases). The CDR3 is made up of 15 amino acids. In germline, CDR1 is MNHEY, CDR2 SVGAGI. Trimming removed 5 bases at V and 5 bases at J, with 18 bases between.

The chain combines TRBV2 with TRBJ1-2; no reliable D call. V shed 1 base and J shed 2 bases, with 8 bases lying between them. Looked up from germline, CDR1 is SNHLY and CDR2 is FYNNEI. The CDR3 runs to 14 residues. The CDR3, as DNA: TGTGCCAGCAGTGAAGGAGGACTGAACTATGGCTACACCTTC. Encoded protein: CASSEGGLNYGYTF.

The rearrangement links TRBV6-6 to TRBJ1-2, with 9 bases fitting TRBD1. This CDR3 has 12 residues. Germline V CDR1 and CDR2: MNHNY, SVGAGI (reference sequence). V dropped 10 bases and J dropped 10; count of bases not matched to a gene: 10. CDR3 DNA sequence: TGTGCCACCTGGACAGGGGACGCTTTCTACACCTTC. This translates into CATWTGDAFYTF.

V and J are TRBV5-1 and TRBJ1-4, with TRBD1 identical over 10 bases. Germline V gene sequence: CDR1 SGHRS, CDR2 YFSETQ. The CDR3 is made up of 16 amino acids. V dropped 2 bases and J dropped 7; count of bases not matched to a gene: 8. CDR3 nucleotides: TGCGCCAGCAGCTTCGAGTCCGGGACAGGGGTTGAAAAACTGTTTTTT. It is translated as CASSFESGTGVEKLFF.